Here is one TCR beta chain with its context. Relying on iRepertoire HTBI primers and Arm-PCR of CDR3 regions, the team built TCR beta libraries. TCRdb fed the multiplex PCR reads into MiXCR, producing one record per CDR3 protein. The profile shows around 250,000 distinct CDR3 sequences, roughly 18% of them singletons. The sample originates from a study of regulatory T cells in long-lasting Graves disease. Time point indicated: newly diagnosed GD, antithyroid drugs for less than 3 months. From PBMCs, RNA was extracted and then used to make the TCR library. Investigators report Graves' disease was diagnosed under American Thyroid Association guidelines. The collection involved drawing roughly 10 milliliters of peripheral blood into EDTA tubes. The same specimen was also included in a second study, on T cells in Graves' hyperthyroidism and ophthalmopathy. That study adds: Blood also showed most of the thyroid clonotypes that were expanded above 0.001.

The sample in question was peripheral blood mononuclear cells (PBMCs), obtained at new diagnosis, from a patient treated with antithyroid drugs. This receptor was taken from a woman aged 25-40 years with Graves disease.

This CDR3 is CASSSTGREETQYF. The CDR3 nucleotides are TGCGCCAGCAGCTCTACCGGGAGGGAAGAGACCCAGTACTTC. This chain links TRBV5-1 with TRBJ2-5; 8 positions agree with TRBD2. The length of the CDR3 is 14 residues. Trimming at V came to 3 bases and at J to 3 bases, leaving 4 bases not matched to a gene. In germline, CDR1 is SGHRS, CDR2 YFSETQ.